The entry below describes one TCR beta chain. These data originate in a study of blood T cell repertoires in COVID-19. Study as a whole: PBMCs, B-cell-depleted T cells, or T cells provided the cDNA or gDNA that made up the material.

CDR3 size: 14 residues. Trimming took off 3 bases at V and 6 bases at J, with 11 bases between the two ends. In germline, CDR1 is MDHEN, CDR2 SYDVKM. Assay used: immunoSEQ multiplex PCR; TCRdb lists only in-frame clones, some missing. Of 180,000 or so clones listed, 89% are singletons. Sequencing was performed on PBMCs or T cells enriched from blood (not recorded which). The TCR sequence derives from a woman between 35 and 50 years old with acute COVID-19. The V call is TRBV28, the J call TRBJ1-4; D may be TRBD1 (5 bases). Here the CDR3 DNA reads TGTGCCAGCAGTTTGACGGGGGGTTATGAAAAACTGTTTTTT. Translated: CASSLTGGYEKLFF.